This record looks at one TCR beta chain sequence and its context. This clone occurred a few times. The target of this receptor is not known. No much larger clone exists at a distance of one base, and base qualities are not known. These data are taken from a study of T cells in localized non-small cell lung cancer (dated by TCRdb to 2018 to 2021). Concerning the study at large: Comparing tumors with uninvolved tumor-adjacent lungs, the study looked at the T cell repertoires of approximately 250 patients with early-stage NSCLC. A mean age of approximately 66 years was recorded for the NSCLC patients, of whom under 150 were male and 95 to 110 were female. All 220 or so NSCLC patients in the cohort were treatment-naive and had localized lung tumors that were resected.

The immunoSEQ Assay was used to sequence TCR beta CDR3 regions from DNA. The source study handled its data this way. T cell density was computed as TCR beta template counts normalized to usable DNA estimated by amplifying housekeeping genes. Richness was estimated with the preseqR package, extrapolating to 400,000 templates for PBMC samples and 120,000 templates for tissue samples. Clonality was defined as one minus Pielou's evenness. Tissue-enriched TCRs were identified through differential abundance testing performed on productive amino-acid clonotypes, with a minimum total count of 5 and an alpha of 0.1. The Jaccard Index and the Morisita Overlap Index were used to measure how much the repertoires overlapped between compartments. GLIPH grouped TCR beta CDR3s together with public tetramer-defined viral CDR3s, and a viral motif had to include at least three viral sequences and also show V-gene enrichment. TCRdb carries this immuneACCESS record with in-frame sequences only. Its versions omit some clonotypes, under half of them owing to an unresolved V gene in the studies checked, with the rest unexplained. The D gene and trimming were derived from the DNA, and the V and J assignments and clone size from that table. The sample table holds approximately 3,000 clones, of which over 25% were seen once. Of the sample, around 9.2% falls within the top ten clones.

At diagnosis, tumor, uninvolved tumor-adjacent lung and peripheral blood were collected and then preserved as a mix of FFPE and fresh-frozen material. Overall results and qualifications from the work: The highest T cell clonality was observed in uninvolved tumor-adjacent lung, where clonality exceeded that of tumor, suggesting that antigenic responses were more focused in uninvolved tumor-adjacent lung. Longer overall survival was associated with higher T cell density in blood, whereas shorter survival was associated with higher clonality in adjacent lung. Because multi-region sequencing of the tumors was not done, intratumor heterogeneity could not be ruled out. Because the study design was exploratory, TCR variables were selected using unadjusted p-values without false-discovery rate correction. Of the top 100 tumor clones, a median of around 57 were detected in paired uninvolved adjacent lung; some 28 were also among that lung's top 100.

From the cysteine up to the phenylalanine, the CDR3 has a length of 14 residues. The entry retains the CDR3 DNA only, 42 bases that are in frame from base 1. Trimming removed 0 bases from V and 6 bases from J, leaving 11 bases between the germline ends. Reading the germline V gene (reference sequence) gives CDR1 MNHEY and CDR2 SMNVEV. The starting material was lung tumor tissue, obtained before any cancer treatment. The clonotype was recovered from a male donor aged 60 or over with stage III lung adenocarcinoma. The sequence is built from TRBV27 and TRBJ1-2; no D gene call is confident. The nucleotide sequence reads as follows: TGTGCCAGCAGTTTATCCGCAGGAGTGGATGGCTACACCTTC. Its protein product is CASSLSAGVDGYTF.